The TCR beta chain described here comes from a study of cytomegalovirus exposure and HLA in healthy donors. Study outcomes and limitations: Data from an earlier analysis indicated that most TCR beta V segments were productive either about 87% or about 30% of the time.

Concerning this clone itself: Its antigen is still unknown.

V shed 5 bases and J shed 2 bases, with 16 bases lying between them. Per germline, CDR1 MNHEY and CDR2 SMNVEV (reference sequence). The CDR3 has 15 residues. The PCR employed 60 Vbeta primers together with 13 Jbeta primers. Using immunoSEQ multiplex PCR, the repertoire was profiled, and TCRdb retains in-frame clones only, with some absent. The table has roughly 300,000 clones, roughly 90% seen once. The chain recombines TRBV27 with TRBJ2-7; D ambiguous. The sequencing input was PBMCs. The TCR comes from a man aged 40-49 years in good health and CMV-seropositive. CDR3 sequence (DNA): TGTGCCAGCAGTCCCGACTCTTTGGCCCCCTACGAGCAGTACTTC. Translated, it gives CASSPDSLAPYEQYF.